This T cell receptor beta chain comes out of a study of T cells in Graves' hyperthyroidism and ophthalmopathy. Study-level background: Before treatment of any kind, peripheral blood was taken at initial diagnosis. Regarding the study as a whole: Stable hyperthyroidism and ophthalmopathy were separated using 13 V-J signatures. Among thyroid clonotypes expanded above 0.001, most also appeared in blood. With a median lead of 6.5 months before onset, the model predicted ophthalmopathy.

This clonotype has at least ten counts. The antigen is not known. TCR beta CDR3 region amplification was performed from RNA transcripts. The study used the HTBI primer set for a first-round RT-PCR of the TCR CDR3. In TCRdb, the multiplex PCR reads were re-called with MiXCR into one record per CDR3 protein. The data show 500,000 to 800,000 distinct CDR3 sequences, around 15% seen once. Sequences were obtained from blood. The sequence was obtained from a woman aged 45 to 65 with Graves' ophthalmopathy.

The CDR3 protein is CASSEGLATETQYF. As DNA, the CDR3 is TGTGCCAGCAGTGAAGGACTAGCGACGGAGACCCAGTACTTC. The chain recombines TRBV2 with TRBJ2-5; 8 bases are a match to TRBD2. Germline CDR1 and CDR2: SNHLY and FYNNEI. This CDR3 region has 14 residues. V was pared by 1 base and J by 5 bases, with 3 bases of the junction left unmatched.